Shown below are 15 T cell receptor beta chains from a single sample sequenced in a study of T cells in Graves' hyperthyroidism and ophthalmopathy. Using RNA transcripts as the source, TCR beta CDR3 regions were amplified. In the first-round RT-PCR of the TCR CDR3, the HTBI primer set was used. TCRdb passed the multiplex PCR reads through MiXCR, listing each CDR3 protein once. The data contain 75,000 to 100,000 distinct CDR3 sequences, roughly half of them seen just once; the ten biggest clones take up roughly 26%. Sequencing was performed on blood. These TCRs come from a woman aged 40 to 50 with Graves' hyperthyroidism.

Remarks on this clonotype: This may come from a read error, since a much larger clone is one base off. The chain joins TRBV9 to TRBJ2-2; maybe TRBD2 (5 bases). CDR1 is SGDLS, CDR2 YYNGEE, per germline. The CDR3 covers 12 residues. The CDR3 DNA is TGTGCCAGCAGCCAAGTGACCGGGGAGCTGCTTTTT. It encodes CASSQVTGELLF.

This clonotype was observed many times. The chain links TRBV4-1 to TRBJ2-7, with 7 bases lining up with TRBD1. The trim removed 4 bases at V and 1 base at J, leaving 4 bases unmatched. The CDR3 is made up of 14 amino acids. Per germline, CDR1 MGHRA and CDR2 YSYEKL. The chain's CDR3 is CASSPQTGSYEQYF. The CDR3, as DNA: TGCGCCAGCAGCCCCCAGACAGGGTCCTACGAGCAGTACTTC.

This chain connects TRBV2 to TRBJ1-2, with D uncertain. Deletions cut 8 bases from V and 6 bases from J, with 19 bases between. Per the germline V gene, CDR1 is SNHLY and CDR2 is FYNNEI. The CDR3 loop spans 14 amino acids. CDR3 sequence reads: CASSPSRRRDGYTF. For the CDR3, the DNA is TGTGCCAGCTCGCCCTCCAGGAGGCGAGATGGCTACACCTTC.

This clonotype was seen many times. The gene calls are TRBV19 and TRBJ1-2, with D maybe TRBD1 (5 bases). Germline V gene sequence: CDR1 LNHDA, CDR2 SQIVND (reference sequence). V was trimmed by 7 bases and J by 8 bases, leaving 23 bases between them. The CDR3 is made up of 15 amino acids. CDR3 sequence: CASTNQGQDLNGYTF. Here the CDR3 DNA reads TGTGCCAGTACTAACCAGGGCCAGGACCTTAACGGCTACACCTTC.

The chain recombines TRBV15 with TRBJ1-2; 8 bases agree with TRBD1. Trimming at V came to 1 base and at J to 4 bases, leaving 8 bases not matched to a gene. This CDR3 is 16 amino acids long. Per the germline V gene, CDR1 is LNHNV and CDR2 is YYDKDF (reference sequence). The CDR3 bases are TGTGCCACCAGCAGAGCGACAGGGGTACTGCGCTATGGCTACACCTTC. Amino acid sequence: CATSRATGVLRYGYTF.

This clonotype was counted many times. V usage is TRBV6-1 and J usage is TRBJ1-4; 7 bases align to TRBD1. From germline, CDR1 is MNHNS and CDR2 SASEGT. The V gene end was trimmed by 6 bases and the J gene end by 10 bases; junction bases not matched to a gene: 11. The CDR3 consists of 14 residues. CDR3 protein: CASRGGTVVGKLFF. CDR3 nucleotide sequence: TGTGCCAGCAGGGGGGGGACAGTAGTCGGAAAACTGTTTTTT.

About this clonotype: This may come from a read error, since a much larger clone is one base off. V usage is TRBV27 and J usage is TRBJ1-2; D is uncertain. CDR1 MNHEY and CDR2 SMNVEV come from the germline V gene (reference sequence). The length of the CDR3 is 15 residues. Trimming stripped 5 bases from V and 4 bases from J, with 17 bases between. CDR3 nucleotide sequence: TGTGCCAGCAGTGTCCGGGGAGAAATGACCTATGGCTACACCTTC. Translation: CASSVRGEMTYGYTF.

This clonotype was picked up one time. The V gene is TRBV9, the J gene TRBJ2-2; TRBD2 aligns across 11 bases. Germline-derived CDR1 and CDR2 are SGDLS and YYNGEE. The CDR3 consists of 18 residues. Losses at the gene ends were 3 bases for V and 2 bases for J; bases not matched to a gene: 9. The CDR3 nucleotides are TGTGCCAGCAGCGGAGGGGGACTAGCGGAGAGCAACACCGGGGAGCTGTTTTTT. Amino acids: CASSGGGLAESNTGELFF.

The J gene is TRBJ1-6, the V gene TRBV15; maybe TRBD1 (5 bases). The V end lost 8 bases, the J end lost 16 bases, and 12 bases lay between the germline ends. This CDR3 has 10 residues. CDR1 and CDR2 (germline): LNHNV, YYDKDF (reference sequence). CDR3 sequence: CATSSGTLHF. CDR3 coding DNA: TGTGCCACCTCCAGCGGGACTCTCCACTTT.

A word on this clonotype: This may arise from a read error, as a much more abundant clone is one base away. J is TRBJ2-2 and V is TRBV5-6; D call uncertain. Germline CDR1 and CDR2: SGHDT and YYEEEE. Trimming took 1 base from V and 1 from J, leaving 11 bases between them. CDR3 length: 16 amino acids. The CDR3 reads CASSLRMKGNTGELFF. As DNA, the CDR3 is TGTGCCAGCAGCTTGAGGATGAAGGGGAACACCGGGGAGCTGTTTTTT.

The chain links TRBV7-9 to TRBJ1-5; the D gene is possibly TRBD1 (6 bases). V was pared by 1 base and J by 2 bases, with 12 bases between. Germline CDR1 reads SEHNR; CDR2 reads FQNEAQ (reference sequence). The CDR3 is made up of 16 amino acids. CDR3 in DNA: TGTGCCAGCAGCTTAGGGGGGCCACAAGGCAATCAGCCCCAGCATTTT. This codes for CASSLGGPQGNQPQHF.

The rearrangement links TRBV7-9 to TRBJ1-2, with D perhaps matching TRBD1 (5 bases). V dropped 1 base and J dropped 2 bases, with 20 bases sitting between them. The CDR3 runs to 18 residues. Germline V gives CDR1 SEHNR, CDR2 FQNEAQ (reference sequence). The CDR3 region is CASSLVGSLRGGNYGYTF. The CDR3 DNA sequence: TGTGCCAGCAGCTTAGTTGGGTCCCTAAGGGGCGGGAACTATGGCTACACCTTC.

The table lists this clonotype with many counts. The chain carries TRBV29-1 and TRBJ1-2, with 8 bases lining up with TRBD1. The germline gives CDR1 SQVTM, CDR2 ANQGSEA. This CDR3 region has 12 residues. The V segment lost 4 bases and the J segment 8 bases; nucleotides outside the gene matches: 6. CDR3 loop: CSVGQGNGGYTF. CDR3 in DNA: TGCAGCGTTGGACAGGGGAATGGGGGCTACACCTTC.

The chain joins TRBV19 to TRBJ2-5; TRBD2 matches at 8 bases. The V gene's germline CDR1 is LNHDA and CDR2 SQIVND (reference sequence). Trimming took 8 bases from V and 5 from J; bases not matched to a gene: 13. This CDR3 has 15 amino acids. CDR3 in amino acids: CASCGTRGRGETQYF. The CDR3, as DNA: TGTGCCAGTTGTGGGACTAGAGGCAGAGGGGAGACCCAGTACTTC.

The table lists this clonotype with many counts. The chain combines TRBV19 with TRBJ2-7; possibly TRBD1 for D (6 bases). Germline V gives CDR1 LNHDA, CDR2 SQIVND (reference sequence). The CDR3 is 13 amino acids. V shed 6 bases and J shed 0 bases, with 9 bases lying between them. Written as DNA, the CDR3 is TGTGCCAGTAGACTGACAGGCTCCTACGAGCAGTACTTC. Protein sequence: CASRLTGSYEQYF.